Following are 13 T cell receptor beta chains from one sample sequenced in a study of T cell responses to AZD1222 COVID-19 vaccine. The assay was immunoSEQ multiplex PCR, and TCRdb's table has in-frame clones only and misses some. Here the sample spans more than 85,000 clones, around 89% being singletons. This specimen consisted of peripheral blood, obtained on day 0 of AZD1222 vaccination. Receptors originate from an adult in good health.

The chain links TRBV4-1 to TRBJ2-5; no clear D gene. Trimming shortened V by 1 base and J by 4 bases, and 4 bases separated the two germline ends. The CDR3 sequence is 12 residues long. Germline CDR1 MGHRA, CDR2 YSYEKL. CDR3 region: CASSQGRETQYF. The CDR3 nucleotides read TGCGCCAGCAGCCAAGGCCGAGAGACCCAGTACTTC.

This chain connects TRBV6-1 to TRBJ1-1, with D possibly matching TRBD1 (6 bases). Germline lookup yields CDR1 MNHNS and CDR2 SASEGT. The CDR3 has 14 residues. Trimming left V 1 base short and J 1 base short, with 7 bases between. The CDR3 coding sequence is TGTGCCAGCAGTGAAGGGACAGCGAACACTGAAGCTTTCTTT. Translation gives CASSEGTANTEAFF.

The chain has TRBV18 and TRBJ2-7; D call uncertain. V dropped 3 bases and J dropped 3 bases, with 9 bases sitting between them. CDR1 is KGHSH and CDR2 is LQKENI in the germline V gene. The CDR3 consists of 13 residues. The CDR3 DNA is TGTGCCAGCTCACCTTCGGCCCTCTACGAGCAGTACTTC. This sequence encodes CASSPSALYEQYF.

This clone was counted only a few times. The chain is built from TRBV10-2 and TRBJ2-4, with TRBD1 identical over 11 bases. The CDR3 is made up of 16 amino acids. V shed 0 bases and J 8 bases; nucleotides not matched to a gene: 6. Germline loops: CDR1 WSHSY, CDR2 SAAADI. CDR3 bases: TGCGCCAGCAGTGAGTCGATAATGGGACAGGGGGACATTCAGTACTTC. It translates to CASSESIMGQGDIQYF.

This clone appeared once. The chain recombines TRBV3-1 (or the pseudogene TRBV3-2) with TRBJ1-2, with a possible D match to TRBD1 (5 bases). The CDR3 extends over 15 amino acids. The V gene lost 0 bases and the J gene lost 4 bases, with 12 bases spanning the gap. The germline V gene encodes CDR1 LGHDT and CDR2 YNNKEL (reference sequence). The CDR3 protein is CASSQDWGNVYGYTF. CDR3 DNA sequence: TGTGCCAGCAGCCAAGATTGGGGCAATGTCTATGGCTACACCTTC.

The J gene is TRBJ1-2, the V gene TRBV6-6; maybe TRBD1 (6 bases). This CDR3 contains 14 residues. Germline CDR1 reads MNHNY; CDR2 reads SVGAGI (reference sequence). V shed 6 bases and J shed 5 bases, with 16 bases lying between them. The CDR3 loop reads CASRLQGVDYGYTF. DNA of the CDR3: TGTGCCAGCAGACTACAGGGAGTAGATTATGGCTACACCTTC.

Only one count was recorded for this clone. The CDR3 region is CASSGLGQGTYEQYF. The CDR3 coding sequence is TGTGCCAGCAGTGGCCTGGGACAGGGAACCTACGAGCAGTACTTC. This sequence joins TRBV25-1 and TRBJ2-7; the match to TRBD1 covers 9 bases. Germline V gene sequence: CDR1 MGHDK, CDR2 SYGVNS. V gave up 4 bases and J gave up 2 bases; unmatched junction bases: 6. The CDR3 is made up of 15 amino acids.

This chain uses TRBV5-1 with TRBJ1-2; D is perhaps TRBD1 (6 bases). V gave up 3 bases and J gave up 4 bases, with 13 bases separating them. CDR3 length: 14 residues. The germline gives CDR1 SGHRS, CDR2 YFSETQ. In nucleotides, the CDR3 is TGCGCCAGCAGCTCCGGACAGAGTGGCTATGGCTACACCTTC. This encodes CASSSGQSGYGYTF.

This clone was seen once. The chain joins TRBV27 to TRBJ1-6; D gene unclear. Trimming took 4 bases from V and 7 from J, leaving 8 bases between them. The germline gives CDR1 MNHEY, CDR2 SMNVEV (reference sequence). The length of the CDR3 is 13 residues. CDR3 nucleotide sequence: TGTGCCAGCAGTTCGATCCTAAATTCACCCCTCCACTTT. Translated: CASSSILNSPLHF.

The chain is built from TRBV7-2 and TRBJ1-2; 7 bases are shared with TRBD1. V shed 3 bases, J shed 5 bases, and the junction held 3 bases outside the gene matches. CDR1 is SGHTA, CDR2 FQGNSA, per germline. The CDR3 covers 13 residues. The CDR3 DNA reads as TGTGCCAGCAGCTTCGGCAGGGGGTATGGCTACACCTTC. Protein sequence: CASSFGRGYGYTF.

The chain carries TRBV12-3 or TRBV12-4 and TRBJ1-5, with 9 positions matching TRBD1. The CDR3 loop spans 12 amino acids. The V segment lost 8 bases and the J segment 8 bases; nucleotides outside the gene matches: 4. This chain's CDR3 is CASGTGYKPQHF. The DNA of the CDR3 is TGTGCCAGCGGGACAGGGTATAAGCCCCAGCATTTT.

The chain combines TRBV29-1 with TRBJ1-2; D unresolved. Trimming cost V 3 bases and J 2 bases, with 4 bases left between them. The CDR3 length is 11 residues. CDR1 and CDR2 (germline): SQVTM, ANQGSEA. CDR3 nucleotides: TGCAGCGTTGACCTGAACTATGGCTACACCTTC. This encodes CSVDLNYGYTF.

V and J are TRBV10-3 and TRBJ1-4; D is undetermined. CDR3 length: 14 amino acids. V was cut by 3 bases and J by 3 bases, with 8 bases left in between. The germline gives CDR1 ENHRY, CDR2 SYGVKD. The CDR3: CAISDEGSNEKLFF. CDR3 bases: TGTGCCATCAGTGATGAGGGTTCTAATGAAAAACTGTTTTTT.